The sample holds many counts of the clone carrying this T cell receptor (beta chain). TCR beta libraries were built with iRepertoire HTBI primers and Arm-PCR of CDR3 regions. MiXCR, applied by TCRdb to the multiplex PCR reads, yields one record per CDR3 protein. The sample contains around 420,000 distinct CDR3 sequences, roughly 15% of which appear only once. The data were taken from a study of regulatory T cells in long-lasting Graves disease. Time point reported: newly diagnosed GD, antithyroid drugs for less than 3 months. PBMC-derived RNA was used for the TCR library. The V and J ends lost 0 bases and 1 base, in that order; junction bases with no gene match: 11. CDR1 and CDR2 from the germline V gene are LGHDT and YNNKEL (reference sequence). The CDR3 extends over 19 amino acids. This sample also belongs to another study, concerning T cells in Graves' hyperthyroidism and ophthalmopathy. That publication notes: Graves' hyperthyroidism without ophthalmopathy progression within 18 months was termed stable.

The material sequenced was peripheral blood mononuclear cells (PBMCs), taken at new diagnosis, from a patient treated with antithyroid drugs. V usage is TRBV3-1 and J usage is TRBJ2-5; TRBD1 aligns across 10 bases. The TCR originated in a woman aged 40 to 55 with Graves disease. The CDR3 region has the DNA TGTGCCAGCAGCCAAGAAGACGACTGGACAGGGGGTTTCCAAGAGACCCAGTACTTC. Translating gives CASSQEDDWTGGFQETQYF.